A selection of T cell receptor beta chains follows, all from one sample in a study of shared clonotypes between healthy human individuals. TCRdb's table, derived via immunoSEQ multiplex PCR, lists solely in-frame clones and lacks some. The repertoire consists of 980,000 or so clones, with approximately 80% occurring once and the leading ten covering about 1.5%. The sequenced material came from memory CD4+ T cells sorted from blood. The source of these receptors is a man younger than 30 in good health. CDR3s include the opening cysteine and the closing phenylalanine or tryptophan. The order of the fields is V gene, J gene, clone size, CDR3 length, D gene, CDR3 protein, CDR3 DNA. A D gene is named only where the DNA matches it firmly. The size entry is marked missing in some rows and otherwise reads once, few, many or a size class.

v_gene: TRBV27
j_gene: TRBJ1-1
abundance: .
len: 13
d_gene: TRBD1
CDR3aa: CASSYRGGTEAFF
CDR3nt: TGTGCCAGCAGTTACAGGGGTGGGACTGAAGCTTTCTTT

v_gene: TRBV30
j_gene: TRBJ2-4
abundance: few
len: 15
d_gene: .
CDR3aa: CAWTPGELAKNIQYF
CDR3nt: TGTGCCTGGACCCCCGGGGAGCTAGCCAAAAACATTCAGTACTTC

v_gene: TRBV18
j_gene: TRBJ1-4
abundance: .
len: 13
d_gene: .
CDR3aa: CASSPGPSEKLFF
CDR3nt: TGTGCCAGCTCTCCGGGACCCAGTGAAAAACTGTTTTTT

v_gene: TRBV5-1
j_gene: TRBJ2-3
abundance: few
len: 14
d_gene: .
CDR3aa: CASSLEAQRDTQYF
CDR3nt: TGCGCCAGCAGCTTGGAGGCTCAACGAGATACGCAGTATTTT

v_gene: TRBV2
j_gene: TRBJ2-1
abundance: .
len: 13
d_gene: .
CDR3aa: CASSLTNYNEQFF
CDR3nt: TGTGCCAGCAGTTTAACTAATTACAATGAGCAGTTCTTC

v_gene: TRBV28
j_gene: TRBJ1-2
abundance: few
len: 13
d_gene: .
CDR3aa: CASRGWGSYGYTF
CDR3nt: TGTGCCAGCAGGGGGTGGGGGTCCTATGGCTACACCTTC

v_gene: TRBV5-1
j_gene: TRBJ2-3
abundance: .
len: 16
d_gene: .
CDR3aa: CASSNPGTSGTDTQYF
CDR3nt: TGCGCCAGCAGCAACCCCGGGACGTCTGGCACAGATACGCAGTATTTT

v_gene: TRBV15
j_gene: TRBJ1-3
abundance: .
len: 15
d_gene: .
CDR3aa: CATSPGVSSGNTIYF
CDR3nt: TGTGCCACCAGCCCCGGCGTCAGCTCTGGAAACACCATATATTTT

v_gene: TRBV13
j_gene: TRBJ2-7
abundance: .
len: 14
d_gene: TRBD2
CDR3aa: CASSRAGEAHEQYF
CDR3nt: TGTGCCAGCAGCCGAGCGGGAGAAGCCCACGAGCAGTACTTC

v_gene: TRBV2
j_gene: TRBJ2-1
abundance: .
len: 15
d_gene: TRBD2
CDR3aa: CASSEKRTSVDEQFF
CDR3nt: TGTGCCAGCAGCGAAAAGAGGACTAGCGTAGATGAGCAGTTCTTC

v_gene: TRBV6-1
j_gene: TRBJ1-1
abundance: .
len: 12
d_gene: TRBD1
CDR3aa: CASRQGSFPAFF
CDR3nt: TGTGCCAGTAGACAGGGGTCATTCCCGGCTTTCTTT

v_gene: TRBV18
j_gene: TRBJ2-6
abundance: .
len: 17
d_gene: .
CDR3aa: CASSPPAATTGANVLTF
CDR3nt: TGTGCCAGCTCACCACCGGCGGCTACGACTGGGGCCAACGTCCTGACTTTC

v_gene: TRBV5-6
j_gene: TRBJ2-5
abundance: .
len: 14
d_gene: .
CDR3aa: CASSFTSSQETQYF
CDR3nt: TGTGCCAGCAGCTTCACTAGCAGCCAAGAGACCCAGTACTTC

v_gene: TRBV11-1
j_gene: TRBJ1-1
abundance: .
len: 14
d_gene: TRBD1
CDR3aa: CASSLYRGTTEAFF
CDR3nt: TGTGCCAGCAGCCTGTACAGGGGGACCACTGAAGCTTTCTTT

v_gene: TRBV10-3
j_gene: TRBJ2-1
abundance: .
len: 11
d_gene: .
CDR3aa: CAIRNSEGQFF
CDR3nt: TGTGCCATCAGGAACTCCGAGGGGCAGTTCTTC

v_gene: TRBV30
j_gene: TRBJ1-2
abundance: .
len: 14
d_gene: .
CDR3aa: CAWSFPGGNYGYTF
CDR3nt: TGTGCCTGGAGTTTCCCGGGGGGTAACTATGGCTACACCTTC

v_gene: TRBV19
j_gene: TRBJ1-2
abundance: .
len: 14
d_gene: .
CDR3aa: CASSISGVGRGYTF
CDR3nt: TGTGCCAGTAGTATCTCAGGGGTCGGGCGTGGCTACACCTTC

v_gene: TRBV7-2
j_gene: TRBJ1-6
abundance: .
len: 14
d_gene: .
CDR3aa: CASSLGTSPRPLHF
CDR3nt: TGTGCCAGCAGCTTAGGGACTTCCCCAAGGCCCCTCCACTTT

v_gene: TRBV7-2
j_gene: TRBJ2-1
abundance: few
len: 16
d_gene: TRBD2
CDR3aa: CASSLDGGSSYNEQFF
CDR3nt: TGTGCCAGCAGCTTAGACGGCGGGAGCTCCTACAATGAGCAGTTCTTC

v_gene: TRBV5-8
j_gene: TRBJ2-1
abundance: .
len: 16
d_gene: .
CDR3aa: CASSPAGTKSYNEQFF
CDR3nt: TGTGCCAGCAGCCCAGCTGGGACGAAGTCCTACAATGAGCAGTTCTTC

v_gene: TRBV9
j_gene: TRBJ1-6
abundance: .
len: 22
d_gene: TRBD1
CDR3aa: CASSVREFRVPRDRACNSPLHF
CDR3nt: TGTGCCAGCAGCGTACGAGAGTTCCGGGTCCCCCGGGACAGGGCGTGCAATTCACCCCTCCACTTT

v_gene: TRBV9
j_gene: TRBJ2-7
abundance: .
len: 15
d_gene: .
CDR3aa: CASSTLPGAGGEQYF
CDR3nt: TGTGCCAGCAGCACTCTTCCCGGGGCGGGTGGGGAGCAGTACTTC

v_gene: TRBV27
j_gene: TRBJ2-7
abundance: .
len: 14
d_gene: .
CDR3aa: CASSYLLSPHEQYF
CDR3nt: TGTGCCAGCAGCTACCTCTTATCGCCCCACGAGCAGTACTTC

v_gene: TRBV7-2
j_gene: TRBJ2-1
abundance: .
len: 14
d_gene: TRBD2
CDR3aa: CASKRGGSYNEQFF
CDR3nt: TGTGCCAGCAAGCGGGGGGGCTCCTACAATGAGCAGTTCTTC

v_gene: TRBV11-3
j_gene: TRBJ2-1
abundance: .
len: 16
d_gene: TRBD2
CDR3aa: CASSARTSGRLNEQFF
CDR3nt: TGTGCCAGCAGCGCCCGGACTAGCGGGAGGCTCAATGAGCAGTTCTTC

v_gene: TRBV28
j_gene: TRBJ2-1
abundance: .
len: 14
d_gene: .
CDR3aa: CASSLPDGYNEQFF
CDR3nt: TGTGCCAGCAGTTTGCCGGACGGGTACAATGAGCAGTTCTTC

v_gene: TRBV7-9
j_gene: TRBJ2-7
abundance: few
len: 17
d_gene: TRBD2
CDR3aa: CASSPQTGGLSSYEQYF
CDR3nt: TGTGCCAGCAGCCCCCAAACGGGGGGACTCAGCTCCTACGAGCAGTACTTC

v_gene: TRBV7-9
j_gene: TRBJ1-5
abundance: few
len: 15
d_gene: .
CDR3aa: CASSLGPSATQPQHF
CDR3nt: TGTGCCAGCAGCTTAGGGCCTTCTGCCACTCAGCCCCAGCATTTT

v_gene: TRBV4-3
j_gene: TRBJ2-1
abundance: .
len: 13
d_gene: TRBD1
CDR3aa: CASSPLQGYEQFF
CDR3nt: TGCGCCAGCAGCCCCCTACAGGGGTATGAGCAGTTCTTC

v_gene: TRBV29-1
j_gene: TRBJ2-3
abundance: .
len: 14
d_gene: TRBD2
CDR3aa: CSALGLTDTDTQYF
CDR3nt: TGCAGCGCCCTGGGACTAACTGACACAGATACGCAGTATTTT

v_gene: TRBV11-2
j_gene: TRBJ1-1
abundance: few
len: 14
d_gene: .
CDR3aa: CASSLDLGGKGAFF
CDR3nt: TGTGCCAGCAGCTTAGATTTAGGAGGCAAGGGAGCTTTCTTT

v_gene: TRBV2
j_gene: TRBJ2-7
abundance: once
len: 15
d_gene: TRBD2
CDR3aa: CASREREATYYEQYF
CDR3nt: TGTGCCAGCCGGGAGCGGGAGGCCACCTACTACGAGCAGTACTTC

v_gene: TRBV18
j_gene: TRBJ1-1
abundance: .
len: 14
d_gene: .
CDR3aa: CASSPDKRGTEAFF
CDR3nt: TGTGCCAGCTCACCAGATAAGAGGGGGACTGAAGCTTTCTTT

v_gene: TRBV10-3
j_gene: TRBJ2-1
abundance: .
len: 14
d_gene: .
CDR3aa: CAIRETTDYNEQFF
CDR3nt: TGTGCCATCAGGGAGACGACAGACTACAATGAGCAGTTCTTC

v_gene: TRBV5-1
j_gene: TRBJ2-7
abundance: .
len: 15
d_gene: TRBD2
CDR3aa: CASSYQRGPAYEQYF
CDR3nt: TGCGCCAGCAGCTACCAGCGGGGTCCGGCCTACGAGCAGTACTTC

v_gene: TRBV6-5
j_gene: TRBJ2-4
abundance: .
len: 16
d_gene: TRBD1
CDR3aa: CASSYSTGTGKNIQYF
CDR3nt: TGTGCCAGCAGTTACTCTACCGGGACAGGGAAAAACATTCAGTACTTC

v_gene: TRBV9
j_gene: TRBJ1-3
abundance: .
len: 15
d_gene: TRBD1
CDR3aa: CASSPGTGPGNTIYF
CDR3nt: TGTGCCAGCAGCCCAGGGACAGGGCCTGGAAACACCATATATTTT

v_gene: TRBV19
j_gene: TRBJ2-7
abundance: .
len: 12
d_gene: .
CDR3aa: CASSQSSYEQYF
CDR3nt: TGTGCCAGTAGCCAAAGCTCCTACGAGCAGTACTTC

v_gene: TRBV27
j_gene: TRBJ2-3
abundance: .
len: 15
d_gene: TRBD2
CDR3aa: CASSFFGGGQDTQYF
CDR3nt: TGTGCCAGCAGTTTTTTCGGGGGGGGGCAGGATACGCAGTATTTT

v_gene: TRBV6-5
j_gene: TRBJ2-7
abundance: .
len: 15
d_gene: TRBD2
CDR3aa: CASSSGTSGAYEQYF
CDR3nt: TGTGCCAGCAGTTCCGGGACTAGCGGGGCCTACGAGCAGTACTTC

v_gene: TRBV28
j_gene: TRBJ2-7
abundance: .
len: 14
d_gene: .
CDR3aa: CASSFSAGYYEQYF
CDR3nt: TGTGCCAGCAGTTTCTCGGCAGGATACTACGAGCAGTACTTC

v_gene: TRBV4-1
j_gene: TRBJ1-4
abundance: .
len: 16
d_gene: .
CDR3aa: CASSQEGTGLNEKLFF
CDR3nt: TGCGCCAGCAGCCAAGAAGGTACAGGACTAAATGAAAAACTGTTTTTT

v_gene: TRBV10-1
j_gene: TRBJ2-2
abundance: .
len: 14
d_gene: TRBD1
CDR3aa: CASSRDRATGELFF
CDR3nt: TGCGCCAGCTCGCGAGACAGGGCCACCGGGGAGCTGTTTTTT

v_gene: TRBV6-1
j_gene: TRBJ1-5
abundance: once
len: 15
d_gene: .
CDR3aa: CASSERTAGDQPQHF
CDR3nt: TGTGCCAGCAGTGAGAGGACAGCGGGGGATCAGCCCCAGCATTTT

v_gene: TRBV2
j_gene: TRBJ1-5
abundance: .
len: 13
d_gene: .
CDR3aa: CASKGRGEEPQHF
CDR3nt: TGTGCCAGCAAAGGAAGAGGTGAGGAGCCCCAGCATTTT

v_gene: TRBV27
j_gene: TRBJ1-5
abundance: .
len: 14
d_gene: TRBD1
CDR3aa: CASRLTGENQPQHF
CDR3nt: TGTGCCAGCAGATTGACAGGGGAGAATCAGCCCCAGCATTTT

v_gene: TRBV28
j_gene: TRBJ2-7
abundance: .
len: 11
d_gene: .
CDR3aa: CASSFRYEQYF
CDR3nt: TGTGCCAGCAGTTTCCGCTACGAGCAGTACTTC

v_gene: TRBV27
j_gene: TRBJ1-5
abundance: few
len: 13
d_gene: .
CDR3aa: CASSLSRNQPQHF
CDR3nt: TGTGCCAGCAGTTTGTCAAGAAATCAGCCCCAGCATTTT

v_gene: TRBV5-4
j_gene: TRBJ2-1
abundance: .
len: 13
d_gene: .
CDR3aa: CASRRQADNEQFF
CDR3nt: TGTGCCAGCAGGCGACAGGCCGACAATGAGCAGTTCTTC

v_gene: TRBV5-1
j_gene: TRBJ2-2
abundance: .
len: 16
d_gene: TRBD2
CDR3aa: CASSSRTSRGTGELFF
CDR3nt: TGCGCCAGCAGCTCCAGGACTAGCCGGGGCACCGGGGAGCTGTTTTTT

v_gene: TRBV10-3
j_gene: TRBJ2-5
abundance: .
len: 14
d_gene: .
CDR3aa: CAISAAGVKETQYF
CDR3nt: TGTGCCATCAGCGCAGCTGGGGTGAAAGAGACCCAGTACTTC

v_gene: TRBV2
j_gene: TRBJ1-1
abundance: few
len: 12
d_gene: .
CDR3aa: CASSAQGTEAFF
CDR3nt: TGTGCCAGCAGTGCCCAGGGGACTGAAGCTTTCTTT

v_gene: TRBV5-6
j_gene: TRBJ2-3
abundance: .
len: 16
d_gene: TRBD2
CDR3aa: CASSLASGVSTDTQYF
CDR3nt: TGTGCCAGCAGCTTAGCTAGCGGGGTGAGCACAGATACGCAGTATTTT

v_gene: TRBV30
j_gene: TRBJ2-7
abundance: many
len: 16
d_gene: TRBD2
CDR3aa: CACSTQSAGRGYEQYF
CDR3nt: TGTGCCTGTTCCACACAGTCAGCGGGACGAGGCTACGAGCAGTACTTC

v_gene: TRBV5-6
j_gene: TRBJ1-1
abundance: .
len: 13
d_gene: .
CDR3aa: CASSLGADTEAFF
CDR3nt: TGTGCCAGCAGCTTGGGGGCTGACACTGAAGCTTTCTTT

v_gene: TRBV27
j_gene: TRBJ1-4
abundance: .
len: 14
d_gene: TRBD1
CDR3aa: CASSTGTDNEKLFF
CDR3nt: TGTGCCAGCAGTACCGGGACAGATAATGAAAAACTGTTTTTT

v_gene: TRBV30
j_gene: TRBJ1-2
abundance: .
len: 15
d_gene: .
CDR3aa: CAWSEPGGWVNGYTF
CDR3nt: TGTGCCTGGAGTGAGCCCGGGGGCTGGGTGAATGGCTACACCTTC

v_gene: TRBV25-1
j_gene: TRBJ1-2
abundance: .
len: 12
d_gene: .
CDR3aa: CASSESNYGYTF
CDR3nt: TGTGCCAGCAGTGAATCTAACTATGGCTACACCTTC

v_gene: TRBV5-1
j_gene: TRBJ1-6
abundance: .
len: 14
d_gene: .
CDR3aa: CASSNGNNNSPLHF
CDR3nt: TGCGCCAGCAGCAACGGGAACAATAATTCACCCCTCCACTTT